This TCR beta chain is from a study of radiotherapy plus CTLA-4 blockade in lung cancer. On the study more broadly: Of all patients, approximately 19% responded objectively and 31% showed disease control.

Only in-frame clones appear in the TCRdb table, and some are missing; sequencing was by immunoSEQ multiplex PCR. The sample consists of 49,000 or so clones, around 69% of them appearing once. This sequence was found in a human donor with non-small cell lung cancer who had stable disease on radiotherapy plus ipilimumab. This specimen consisted of peripheral blood, obtained from a patient treated with radiotherapy plus ipilimumab.

CDR3 sequence: CASSEGGVTGELFF. Written as DNA, the CDR3 is TGTGCCAGCAGTGAAGGGGGCGTCACCGGGGAGCTGTTTTTT. The chain is built from TRBV2 and TRBJ2-2; D is possibly TRBD1 (5 bases). The CDR3 length is 14 residues. The V and J ends lost 1 base and 4 bases respectively, with 7 bases between them. The germline gives CDR1 SNHLY, CDR2 FYNNEI.